This T cell receptor (beta chain) was sequenced in a study of blood T cell repertoires in COVID-19. Libraries were prepared by immunoSEQ multiplex PCR; TCRdb keeps only in-frame clonotypes and omits some of them. The repertoire holds roughly 150,000 clones, 70% to 90% seen once, with 5% to 6% in the top ten. Germline V gene data show CDR1 as SNHLY and CDR2 as FYNNEI. The CDR3 sequence is 17 residues long. The V gene end was trimmed by 3 bases and the J gene end by 3 bases; junction bases not matched to a gene: 10. This chain links TRBV2 with TRBJ2-3, with 9 nucleotides matching TRBD2. The source of this sequence is a human donor in a cohort sampled during active COVID-19. The sequenced sample was peripheral blood. In DNA form, the CDR3 reads TGTGCCAGCAGTGAGCAAGCGGGGGGCCCCCGTACAGATACGCAGTATTTT. This sequence encodes CASSEQAGGPRTDTQYF. Based on the CDR3 plus reference TRBV2 and TRBJ2-3, the full variable domain is EPEVTQTPSHQVTQMGQEVILRCVPISNHLYFYWYRQILGQKVEFLVSFYNNEISEKSEIFDDQFSVERPDGSNFTLKIRSTKLEDSAMYFCASSEQAGGPRTDTQYFGPGTRLTVL.